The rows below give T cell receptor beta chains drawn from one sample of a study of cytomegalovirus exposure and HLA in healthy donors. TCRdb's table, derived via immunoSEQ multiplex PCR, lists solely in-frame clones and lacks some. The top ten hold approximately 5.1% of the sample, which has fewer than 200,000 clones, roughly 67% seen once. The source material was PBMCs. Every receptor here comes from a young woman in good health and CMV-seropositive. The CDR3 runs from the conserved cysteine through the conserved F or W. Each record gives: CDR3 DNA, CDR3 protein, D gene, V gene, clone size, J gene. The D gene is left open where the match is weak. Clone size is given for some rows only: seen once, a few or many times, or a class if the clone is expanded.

cdr3_nt: TGTGCCAGCCGCAGACAAAGCAATCAGCCCCAGCATTTT; cdr3_aa: CASRRQSNQPQHF; d_call: -; v_call: TRBV6-6; clone_size: -; j_call: TRBJ1-5
cdr3_nt: TGTGCCAGCAGTCCCGCAGGGGGCAACACCATATATTTT; cdr3_aa: CASSPAGGNTIYF; d_call: TRBD1; v_call: TRBV25-1; clone_size: few; j_call: TRBJ1-3
cdr3_nt: TGCGCCAGCAGCTTGGGGCCCGAGGGTGCTGGGGCCAACGTCCTGACTTTC; cdr3_aa: CASSLGPEGAGANVLTF; d_call: -; v_call: TRBV5-1; clone_size: -; j_call: TRBJ2-6
cdr3_nt: TGTGCCAGCAGCTCATTAGCGGGGACAGATACGCAGTATTTT; cdr3_aa: CASSSLAGTDTQYF; d_call: TRBD2; v_call: TRBV5-6; clone_size: -; j_call: TRBJ2-3
cdr3_nt: TGTGCCATCAGACCCGGGACAGGGGCAGAGGGTGGCTACACCTTC; cdr3_aa: CAIRPGTGAEGGYTF; d_call: TRBD1; v_call: TRBV6-5; clone_size: -; j_call: TRBJ1-2
cdr3_nt: TGTGCCTCGAAAGCCCAGGGGTCCGACGAGCAGTACTTC; cdr3_aa: CASKAQGSDEQYF; d_call: -; v_call: TRBV10-3; clone_size: -; j_call: TRBJ2-7
cdr3_nt: TGTGCCACCAGCACTAGAGCGGGGGGCGCCTCCTACAATGAGCAGTTCTTC; cdr3_aa: CATSTRAGGASYNEQFF; d_call: TRBD2; v_call: TRBV15; clone_size: -; j_call: TRBJ2-1
cdr3_nt: TGCGCCAGCAGCCAAGACATGGTGGGCTACGAGCAGTACTTC; cdr3_aa: CASSQDMVGYEQYF; d_call: -; v_call: TRBV4-3; clone_size: few; j_call: TRBJ2-7
cdr3_nt: TGTGCCAGCAGCCCTCGGACAGGGGTGAGCTATGGCTACACCTTC; cdr3_aa: CASSPRTGVSYGYTF; d_call: TRBD1; v_call: TRBV9; clone_size: -; j_call: TRBJ1-2
cdr3_nt: TGCGCCAGCAGCCAAGATAGGGGTGTTGGTCAGCCCCAGCATTTT; cdr3_aa: CASSQDRGVGQPQHF; d_call: -; v_call: TRBV4-3; clone_size: -; j_call: TRBJ1-5
cdr3_nt: TGTGCCAGCAGCTTTCCAACGACACCGGTGTCCGGAAACACCATATATTTT; cdr3_aa: CASSFPTTPVSGNTIYF; d_call: -; v_call: TRBV11-2; clone_size: -; j_call: TRBJ1-3
cdr3_nt: TGTGCCAGCAGTGAAGAGATAGTTTCCTACGAGCAGTACTTC; cdr3_aa: CASSEEIVSYEQYF; d_call: -; v_call: TRBV2; clone_size: -; j_call: TRBJ2-7
cdr3_nt: TGTGCCAGCAGTGAATCGATGGCGGGGGGGATAACAGATACGCAGTATTTT; cdr3_aa: CASSESMAGGITDTQYF; d_call: TRBD2; v_call: TRBV6-1; clone_size: -; j_call: TRBJ2-3
cdr3_nt: TGTGCCAGCAGCTTACGGGGTAGAGACTATGGCTACACCTTC; cdr3_aa: CASSLRGRDYGYTF; d_call: -; v_call: TRBV11-2; clone_size: few; j_call: TRBJ1-2
cdr3_nt: TGTGCCAGCAGTGACTCTAATCGGCAGGGTCATGGCTACACCTTC; cdr3_aa: CASSDSNRQGHGYTF; d_call: -; v_call: TRBV6-4; clone_size: -; j_call: TRBJ1-2
cdr3_nt: TGTGCCAGCAGAAACAGGGGGCCCGCTGAAGCTTTCTTT; cdr3_aa: CASRNRGPAEAFF; d_call: TRBD1; v_call: TRBV6-5; clone_size: -; j_call: TRBJ1-1
cdr3_nt: TGTGCCAGCAGCGTGCCCGGGGGGGCCTACGAGCAGTACTTC; cdr3_aa: CASSVPGGAYEQYF; d_call: TRBD2; v_call: TRBV7-2; clone_size: -; j_call: TRBJ2-7
cdr3_nt: TGCGCCAGCAGCCAAGGAGCGGGGGGCGACACCGGGGAGCTGTTTTTT; cdr3_aa: CASSQGAGGDTGELFF; d_call: TRBD2; v_call: TRBV4-3; clone_size: -; j_call: TRBJ2-2
cdr3_nt: TGTGCCAGCAGCTTGCCGAAGGGGGAGCAGTACTTC; cdr3_aa: CASSLPKGEQYF; d_call: -; v_call: TRBV5-6; clone_size: -; j_call: TRBJ2-7
cdr3_nt: TGTGCCAGCAGCCAACTAGGGGAGACCCAGTACTTC; cdr3_aa: CASSQLGETQYF; d_call: -; v_call: TRBV7-6; clone_size: -; j_call: TRBJ2-5
cdr3_nt: TGTGCCAGCAGCTTAGTTAGGGGTGTATCTGAAGCTTTCTTT; cdr3_aa: CASSLVRGVSEAFF; d_call: -; v_call: TRBV7-9; clone_size: -; j_call: TRBJ1-1
cdr3_nt: TGTGCCTGGAGTAGAGGGGGGGACACTGAAGCTTTCTTT; cdr3_aa: CAWSRGGDTEAFF; d_call: -; v_call: TRBV30; clone_size: -; j_call: TRBJ1-1
cdr3_nt: TGTGCCAGTAGTAATCCAGGGGAGAGCTCCTACGAGCAGTACTTC; cdr3_aa: CASSNPGESSYEQYF; d_call: -; v_call: TRBV19; clone_size: -; j_call: TRBJ2-7
cdr3_nt: TGCGCCAGCAGCCAAAAACCTCTGACGGACTACTTTCACGAGCAGTACTTC; cdr3_aa: CASSQKPLTDYFHEQYF; d_call: -; v_call: TRBV4-3; clone_size: -; j_call: TRBJ2-7
cdr3_nt: TGTGCCAGCAGCTTGGGGGGGGTGAACACTGAAGCTTTCTTT; cdr3_aa: CASSLGGVNTEAFF; d_call: -; v_call: TRBV5-8; clone_size: -; j_call: TRBJ1-1
cdr3_nt: TGCGCCAGCAAGTCCGACAGGGGGGATCGCACAGATACGCAGTATTTT; cdr3_aa: CASKSDRGDRTDTQYF; d_call: TRBD1; v_call: TRBV5-1; clone_size: -; j_call: TRBJ2-3
cdr3_nt: TGTGCCAGCAGCACAGGACTAGCGGGGTTAAATGAGCAGTTCTTC; cdr3_aa: CASSTGLAGLNEQFF; d_call: TRBD2; v_call: TRBV7-3; clone_size: -; j_call: TRBJ2-1
cdr3_nt: TGTGCCAGCAGTGATGGTTACGTCGGGAATAGCAATCAGCCCCAGCATTTT; cdr3_aa: CASSDGYVGNSNQPQHF; d_call: -; v_call: TRBV25-1; clone_size: -; j_call: TRBJ1-5
cdr3_nt: TGTGCCAGTAGTATAGTCGGCGGGGGGGAATCCTACAATGAGCAGTTCTTC; cdr3_aa: CASSIVGGGESYNEQFF; d_call: TRBD2; v_call: TRBV19; clone_size: few; j_call: TRBJ2-1
cdr3_nt: TGCGCCAGCAGAGCTATAGACAGGAGTCTCTACAATGAGCAGTTCTTC; cdr3_aa: CASRAIDRSLYNEQFF; d_call: -; v_call: TRBV5-1; clone_size: -; j_call: TRBJ2-1
cdr3_nt: TGTGCCAGCAGTTTATATGGGGGCTCTTCCCACGAGCAGTACTTC; cdr3_aa: CASSLYGGSSHEQYF; d_call: -; v_call: TRBV27; clone_size: -; j_call: TRBJ2-7
cdr3_nt: TGTGCCAGCCAAATAGGGACAGACTCCTACGAGCAGTACTTC; cdr3_aa: CASQIGTDSYEQYF; d_call: TRBD1; v_call: TRBV2; clone_size: once; j_call: TRBJ2-7
cdr3_nt: TGTGCCAGCAGCGTAGCGTCCCAGGGGGCTGGAAACACCATATATTTT; cdr3_aa: CASSVASQGAGNTIYF; d_call: TRBD1; v_call: TRBV9; clone_size: -; j_call: TRBJ1-3
cdr3_nt: TGTGCCAGCAGCTTAGTTACTGCGGGGGAACCTTCCTACGAGCAGTACTTC; cdr3_aa: CASSLVTAGEPSYEQYF; d_call: TRBD2; v_call: TRBV11-2; clone_size: once; j_call: TRBJ2-7
cdr3_nt: TGTGCCATCCGGGTAGGGGAGGGTTACGAGCAGTACTTC; cdr3_aa: CAIRVGEGYEQYF; d_call: TRBD2; v_call: TRBV11-2; clone_size: -; j_call: TRBJ2-7
cdr3_nt: TGTGCCAGTAGTATAGGGACAGGATCAACTAATGAAAAACTGTTTTTT; cdr3_aa: CASSIGTGSTNEKLFF; d_call: TRBD1; v_call: TRBV19; clone_size: -; j_call: TRBJ1-4
cdr3_nt: TGCAGCGTTGAAGATGCGAACAGGGCGAGCTACGAGCAGTACTTC; cdr3_aa: CSVEDANRASYEQYF; d_call: -; v_call: TRBV29-1; clone_size: -; j_call: TRBJ2-7
cdr3_nt: TGTGCCACCAGCAGAGGAGGGGGACCAGGTGTTGGCGGTGGCTACACCTTC; cdr3_aa: CATSRGGGPGVGGGYTF; d_call: -; v_call: TRBV15; clone_size: -; j_call: TRBJ1-2
cdr3_nt: TGTGCCAGCTCACCTAATCGGGGACAGCCCGCCTACGAGCAGTACTTC; cdr3_aa: CASSPNRGQPAYEQYF; d_call: TRBD1; v_call: TRBV18; clone_size: -; j_call: TRBJ2-7
cdr3_nt: TGTGCCAGCAGCTTGTTTTGGGGGGTGGACACTGAAGCTTTCTTT; cdr3_aa: CASSLFWGVDTEAFF; d_call: -; v_call: TRBV5-5; clone_size: -; j_call: TRBJ1-1
cdr3_nt: TGTGCCAGCAGTTTAGACAGGAACAATCAGCCCCAGCATTTT; cdr3_aa: CASSLDRNNQPQHF; d_call: -; v_call: TRBV28; clone_size: -; j_call: TRBJ1-5
cdr3_nt: TGTGCCAGCAGCTTACTTCAGGGAAACGTTGGGACCCAGTACTTC; cdr3_aa: CASSLLQGNVGTQYF; d_call: -; v_call: TRBV5-6; clone_size: -; j_call: TRBJ2-5
cdr3_nt: TGTGCCAGCAGCCAACTGATGGAGACCCAGTACTTC; cdr3_aa: CASSQLMETQYF; d_call: -; v_call: TRBV7-9; clone_size: -; j_call: TRBJ2-5
cdr3_nt: TGCGCCAGCAGCCTAGGGACTATCTCCTACAATGAGCAGTTCTTC; cdr3_aa: CASSLGTISYNEQFF; d_call: TRBD2; v_call: TRBV5-1; clone_size: -; j_call: TRBJ2-1
cdr3_nt: TGCGCCAGCAGCCAAGCCGTGACAGGGCCCACTGAAGCTTTCTTT; cdr3_aa: CASSQAVTGPTEAFF; d_call: TRBD1; v_call: TRBV4-1; clone_size: -; j_call: TRBJ1-1
cdr3_nt: TGTGCCACCGGGACAGGGGGGAATAGCAATCAGCCCCAGCATTTT; cdr3_aa: CATGTGGNSNQPQHF; d_call: TRBD1; v_call: TRBV19; clone_size: -; j_call: TRBJ1-5
cdr3_nt: TGTGCCAGCAGAAGAGCCGGGACAGGGAACAATGAGCAGTTCTTC; cdr3_aa: CASRRAGTGNNEQFF; d_call: TRBD1; v_call: TRBV6-1; clone_size: -; j_call: TRBJ2-1
cdr3_nt: TGTGCCAGCAACCCCAGCGGGACCGCGAACACCGGGGAGCTGTTTTTT; cdr3_aa: CASNPSGTANTGELFF; d_call: TRBD2; v_call: TRBV7-3; clone_size: -; j_call: TRBJ2-2